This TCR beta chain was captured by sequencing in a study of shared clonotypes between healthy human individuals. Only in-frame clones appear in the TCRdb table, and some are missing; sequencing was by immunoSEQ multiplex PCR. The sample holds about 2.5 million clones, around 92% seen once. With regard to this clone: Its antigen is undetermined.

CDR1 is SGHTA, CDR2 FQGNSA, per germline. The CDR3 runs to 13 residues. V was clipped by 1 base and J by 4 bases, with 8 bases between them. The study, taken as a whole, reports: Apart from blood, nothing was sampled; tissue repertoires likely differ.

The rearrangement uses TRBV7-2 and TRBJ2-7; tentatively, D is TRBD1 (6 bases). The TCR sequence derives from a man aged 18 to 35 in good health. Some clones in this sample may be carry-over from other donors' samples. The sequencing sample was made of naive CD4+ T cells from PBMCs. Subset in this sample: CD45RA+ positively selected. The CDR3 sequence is CASSLGTEYEQYF. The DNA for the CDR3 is TGTGCCAGCAGCTTAGGGACAGAGTACGAGCAGTACTTC. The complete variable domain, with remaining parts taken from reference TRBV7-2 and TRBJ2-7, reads GAGVSQSPSNKVTEKGKDVELRCDPISGHTALYWYRQSLGQGLEFLIYFQGNSAPDKSGLPSDRFSAERTGGSVSTLTIQRTQQEDSAVYLCASSLGTEYEQYFGPGTRLTVT.